The entry below gives a single T cell receptor beta chain sequence along with its context. This receptor's antigen is unknown. The sample holds no much larger clone one base away, and base qualities are not on file. In total, approximately 610 healthy bone marrow donors made up the cohort. At the time of sampling, all cohort members were nominally healthy, though unrecorded immune exposures were likely present. The donor tested CMV seronegative, placing the donor among the 350 or so seronegative members of the cohort. Each donor provided a peripheral blood sample, and peripheral blood mononuclear cells were used for TCR beta sequencing. Genomic DNA was extracted from the blood cell samples with the Qiagen DNeasy Blood Extraction Kit. This sample was included in a study of cytomegalovirus exposure and HLA in healthy donors (TCRdb year 2017). For the wider study: An earlier analysis of approximately 600 of the donors reported roughly 300 Gb of sequence data and 100 million to 140 million unique TCR beta sequences from about 180 million T cells. Both class I and class II loci were covered by HLA typing, at four-digit resolution. The T cell repertoires of several hundred subjects were profiled by immunosequencing and related to cytomegalovirus serostatus. Of the roughly 410 genotyped donors, 80% to 90% were placed in the genetic ancestry cluster associated with self-reported Caucasian donors. The study combined high-throughput TCR immunosequencing, statistical association of individual TCRs with disease status, and machine learning to predict cytomegalovirus infection status. Donor age, sex, ethnicity and CMV serostatus were compiled alongside the repertoire data. Rather than drawing on any new phenotypic data, the later analysis identified candidate immune exposures from TCR beta sequences and the way those sequences occurred across donors. Typing coverage varied by locus: roughly 620-640 donors for A, B, C, DRB1 and DQB1; approximately 560 for DQA1; approximately 570 for DPA1; approximately 450 for DPB1. In a later analysis, previously published TCR beta repertoires from several hundred donors were re-analyzed and high-resolution HLA genotyping was added so that TCR occurrence patterns could be studied. Along with the approximately 670-subject first cohort, a separate validation cohort of over a hundred different subjects was used. A later genetic analysis used genome-wide SNP genotypes for about three fifths of the roughly 700 donors, treating that subset as a discovery cohort. An early release covering 500 to 750 HLA-typed donors comprised approximately 290 gigabases of sequencing data and roughly 85 million unique TCR sequences. The study was designed to test whether signatures of past pathogen exposure could be identified by cataloging public T cell receptors. Across approximately 420 genotyped donors of the cohort, an average of approximately 220,000 unique TCR beta nucleotide sequences per donor were sequenced, and 15% to 20% of those sequences were non-productive. Every repertoire in the discovery cohort had been generated on one and the same sequencing platform. Five DR-DQ haplotypes were handled as single units for association and clustering because linkage in the cohort was strong. An earlier analysis of fewer than 750 of the donors used high-throughput TCR beta sequencing to judge whether each TCR beta V gene segment behaved as functional or pseudogenic.

The CDR3 goes from the cysteine to the phenylalanine over 15 residues. The sequence is cut down to CDR3 DNA, 45 bases in frame from base 1. At the junction V is shortened by 3 bases and J by 0 bases, with 12 bases in between. The CDR1 and CDR2 encoded by the germline V gene (reference sequence) are GTSNPN and SVGIG. Overall study results and their limits: A further reported finding was that TCR beta sequences accurately predicted the HLA-A and HLA-B alleles for most subjects in the first cohort. The sequencing pipeline was judged likely to have produced a cluster of highly shared sequence variants as a technical artifact. In a later genetic analysis, fewer N-insertions in productive TCRs were reported among donors in an Asian-associated ancestry cluster than the roughly 700-donor mean. An association between a missense DCLRE1C variant and V-gene and J-gene trimming of TCR beta chains was found in a later genetic analysis and replicated in an independent cohort. At a false discovery rate of 0.05, a later analysis linked under 20,000 TCR beta sequences to specific HLA alleles. Strong co-occurrence of HLA alleles, especially DR and DQ, made assigning TCR associations to individual alleles difficult. Cytomegalovirus status was reported to be diagnosed by the classifier with high specificity and sensitivity in both the original and validation cohorts. Because HLA typing was unavailable for some donors at each locus, only the typed subset was used in association tests. In a later analysis, most CMV-associated TCR beta chains were found to appear HLA-restricted, with HLA associations seemingly driven largely by CMV exposure. The 87-base-pair reads could not distinguish some IMGT-functional V segments, including TRBV6-2 and TRBV6-3, so those segments were excluded. Because counts were too low, roughly 17 rarely observed V segments, including chromosome 9 orphons, were left out of the earlier analysis of approximately 580 of the donors. CMV serostatus was the only immune exposure information available for the cohort. Sequencing depth was assumed to be roughly uniform across donors in the presence/absence analyses, though that assumption may not hold. A total of 164 TCR beta chains were listed by the study as associated with cytomegalovirus. It was suggested by the authors that the approach could potentially be generalized to other disease states and immunological phenotypes. Linkage disequilibrium might explain the correlated functional status among segregating V segments, but an unknown experimental factor could not be ruled out. An earlier analysis of 450 to 750 of the donors showed that most TCR beta V segments appeared in productive rearrangements either about 87% or about 30% of the time, which broadly matched IMGT annotations. A few of the identified cytomegalovirus-associated TCR beta chains were confirmed in vitro to be specific for cytomegalovirus antigens. Across donors, most TCR sequences were observed very rarely, whereas some public TCRs were present in many individuals. In a later analysis, the rate of TCR association differed among HLA loci, with DRB1 alleles having the most associated TCRs and HLA-C alleles having the fewest. Only TCR beta chains were sequenced in this cohort, and the absence of alpha or paired-chain data limited detectable features. A later analysis reported that several top co-occurrence clusters appeared linked to parvovirus B19, influenza, CMV and Epstein-Barr virus. A later analysis found that HLA-associated TCR beta chains were more clonally expanded and had lower generation probabilities than equally common non-associated chains.

Library preparation used the immunoSEQ multiplex PCR assay. The multiplex PCR relied on a mix of 60 forward primers for TCR Vbeta segments and 13 reverse primers for TCR Jbeta segments. The CDR3 region of rearranged TCR beta genes was amplified from genomic DNA with a multiplex PCR assay. The Illumina HiSeq System was used to sequence the amplified TCR beta libraries as 87-base-pair reads. Regarding the original processing steps: In a later analysis, tens of millions of unique TCR beta chains were counted across the roughly 610 repertoires, and roughly 11 million of these chains were shared by at least two donors. To remove PCR and sequencing errors, raw reads were error-corrected and collapsed into unique sequences using a nearest-neighbor algorithm that merged closely related sequences. CDR3 sequences were aligned to IMGT reference sequences to assign V, D and J gene segments. For a sequence to be retained, a match of at least six nucleotides was required to both a V gene segment and a J gene segment. A rearrangement counted as productive if the CDR3 had no stop codons and remained in frame with V and J, and every other rearrangement counted as non-productive. CDR3 was defined according to IMGT convention as the region running from the second conserved V-encoded cysteine to the conserved J-encoded phenylalanine. In an earlier analysis of more than 550 of the donors, sequences lacking an unambiguous match to a single V gene segment were excluded. In an earlier analysis of approximately 590 of the donors, V segments were called functional above 56.7% productive rearrangements and were called segregating when the between-donor standard deviation exceeded 5%. To diagnose cytomegalovirus status from the catalog of TCR beta chain sequences, a statistical classification framework was built. In a later analysis, V and J genes were assigned by comparing TCR nucleotide sequences against IMGT/GENE-DB human TR gene sequences. A later analysis assigned CDR3 sequences and most-parsimonious VDJ recombination scenarios with the TCRdist pipeline. In a later analysis, every TCR beta chain was defined by the combination of its CDR3 amino acid sequence and its V-gene family, and reads without a unique V-gene family were dropped. As a way to deal with suspected cross-contamination and a sequencing artifact, a later analysis dropped approximately 570 nucleotide sequences that were highly shared and had low generation probability. For each public chain, a later analysis derived a clonal expansion index from normalized ranks of inferred template counts within each repertoire. Generation probabilities in a later analysis came from a VDJ recombination model fitted to out-of-frame rearrangements, and those results were checked against IGoR. A later analysis scored TCR-TCR, TCR-HLA and TCR-CMV co-occurrence with hypergeometric tests, applying a repertoire-size bias correction to TCR pairs. A later analysis estimated false discovery rates by permuting HLA or CMV assignments 20 times. A later analysis grouped co-occurring TCRs with DBSCAN, adding TCRdist sequence similarity when clustering within HLA-allele-positive subsets. For co-occurrence clustering, repertoires with fewer than 30,000 or more than 120,000 public chains were excluded, along with five repertoires with anomalous nucleotide sharing. In TCRdb, the immuneACCESS table is reduced to in-frame sequences with V and J assigned. These tables do not hold every clone; where another copy was compared, an unresolved V gene accounts for under half, and the others remain unexplained. V and J calls and clone size are copied from that table; D and trimming were computed from the DNA. Recorded for this sample are roughly 160,000 clones; roughly 79% of them occurred a single time. The biggest ten clones account for 1.3% of the sample.

The rearrangement joined TRBV30 to TRBJ1-3, with TRBD1 perhaps the D gene, on 6 matching bases. This sequence was found in a man younger than 40 in good health and CMV-seronegative. Sequencing was performed on PBMCs. The nucleotide sequence reads as follows: TGTGCCTGGAGCGCCGACAGGAGCTCTGGAAACACCATATATTTT. This sequence encodes CAWSADRSSGNTIYF.